The 10 T cell receptor beta chains presented below share a single source sample, sequenced in a study of CXCR3-negative and CXCR3-positive naive CD8 T cells. Study-wide points: CXCR3-positive naive cells had TRB CDR3s that were more hydrophobic than CXCR3-negative naive cells had.

All TRB cDNA libraries came from 5' RACE performed with UMI labels. TCRdb re-called the 5' RACE reads, yielding one record per CDR3 amino acid sequence without DNA. Its clone listing holds over 150,000 distinct CDR3 sequences. For these receptors, no antigen is known. What was sequenced was naive CXCR3+ CD8+ T cells from blood. Subset: CD45RO-CCR7+CD27+CD95- naive CD8+ T cells expressing CXCR3 (TNR3+). These receptors were collected from a human donor in good health. Some clones in this sample may be carry-over from other donors' samples.

This chain joins TRBV6-5 and TRBJ1-1; with no DNA, the TCRdb D assignment of TRBD1 cannot be verified. Germline lookup yields CDR1 MNHEY and CDR2 SVGAGI. This CDR3 contains 16 residues. CDR3 sequence reads: CASSFLKGAENTEAFF.

The J gene is TRBJ2-7, the V gene TRBV29-1; checking the TCRdb D call of TRBD2 is not possible without DNA. The germline V gene has CDR1 SQVTM and CDR2 ANQGSEA. This CDR3 has 16 residues. CDR3 protein: CSVLGTGPANSYEQYF.

The CDR3 spells CSVDRVDGANVLTF. The V gene is TRBV29-1, the J gene TRBJ2-6. This CDR3 comprises 14 residues. Germline CDR1 and CDR2: SQVTM and ANQGSEA.

The gene calls are TRBV19 and TRBJ2-5; the D call of TRBD2 rests on TCRdb alone, since no DNA is present to check it. Germline V gene sequence: CDR1 LNHDA, CDR2 SQIVND (reference sequence). CDR3 length: 14 amino acids. The CDR3 region is CASSRGLFGETQYF.

V and J are TRBV7-9 and TRBJ2-1; TCRdb's D call of TRBD2 is untestable without DNA. Per germline, CDR1 SEHNR and CDR2 FQNEAQ (reference sequence). This CDR3 is 16 amino acids long. CDR3: CAQGFLAGSWPNEQFF.

The chain uses TRBV7-2 and TRBJ2-5; TCRdb gives TRBD1 as the D gene, but with no DNA this cannot be confirmed. The V gene's germline CDR1 is SGHTA and CDR2 FQGNSA. The CDR3 is made up of 17 amino acids. CDR3 region: CASSLSTGTGFLETQYF.

This rearrangement joins TRBV7-9 to TRBJ1-1; TCRdb's D call, TRBD1, is unchecked because there is no DNA. Germline V lookup: CDR1 SEHNR, CDR2 FQNEAQ (reference sequence). This CDR3 spans 15 amino acids. This CDR3 is CASIWAGILGTEAFF.

The chain links TRBV12-3 or TRBV12-4 to TRBJ2-5; TCRdb's D gene call, TRBD1, goes unchecked for lack of DNA. The CDR3 loop spans 14 amino acids. The CDR3 is CASSKRGSGETQYF.

V is TRBV11-2 and J is TRBJ2-1; lacking DNA, the TRBD2 call made by TCRdb goes unchecked. This CDR3 is 12 amino acids long. Germline V CDR1 and CDR2: SGHAT, FQNNGV. CDR3 region: CASLRGSGEQFF. Full variable domain (outside the CDR3, taken from reference TRBV11-2 and TRBJ2-1): EAGVAQSPRYKIIEKRQSVAFWCNPISGHATLYWYQQILGQGPKLLIQFQNNGVVDDSQLPKDRFSAERLKGVDSTLKIQPAKLEDSAVYLCASLRGSGEQFFGPGTRLTVL.

The rearrangement uses TRBV7-9 and TRBJ1-1. This CDR3 spans 13 amino acids. Germline V CDR1 and CDR2: SEHNR, FQNEAQ (reference sequence). CDR3 region: CASSLAWGTEAFF.